This TCR beta chain was sequenced for a study of blood T cell repertoires in COVID-19. Overall study: The cDNA or gDNA used as material had been derived from T cells, B-cell-depleted T cells, or PBMCs.

The length of the CDR3 is 15 residues. Trimming cost V 2 bases and J 4 bases; bases outside gene matches: 3. In germline, CDR1 is ENHRY, CDR2 SYGVKD. Assay: immunoSEQ multiplex PCR; the TCRdb copy retains only in-frame clones and omits some. The sample yields fewer than 350,000 clones, less than 90% seen once. This chain uses TRBV10-3 with TRBJ2-7; 12 bases are shared with TRBD1. This receptor was identified in a woman between 65 and 79 years old with COVID-19, enrolled during active disease. The sample taken for sequencing was peripheral blood. The CDR3 DNA is TGTGCCATCAGTGAGGGGGACAGGGGGCGGTACGAGCAGTACTTC. The encoded protein is CAISEGDRGRYEQYF.